The present TCR beta chain was sequenced within a study of technical replicates of blood from a few donors. Sequencing used immunoSEQ multiplex PCR; TCRdb keeps in-frame clones, though not all of them. The repertoire has just over 95,000 clones, approximately 94% of them found once; the top ten carry less than 0.25%. Between the trimmed V and J ends, which lost 3 bases and 4 bases, there was a span of 16 bases. This CDR3 spans 16 amino acids. In germline, CDR1 is LNHDA, CDR2 SQIVND (reference sequence). This sequence joins TRBV19 and TRBJ1-3; D gene unclear. Source material: T cells isolated from PBMCs. The sequence was obtained from a human donor in good health. The CDR3 coding sequence is TGTGCCAGTAGTATGGAGGATTATGGATCCGGAAACACCATATATTTT. It translates to CASSMEDYGSGNTIYF.